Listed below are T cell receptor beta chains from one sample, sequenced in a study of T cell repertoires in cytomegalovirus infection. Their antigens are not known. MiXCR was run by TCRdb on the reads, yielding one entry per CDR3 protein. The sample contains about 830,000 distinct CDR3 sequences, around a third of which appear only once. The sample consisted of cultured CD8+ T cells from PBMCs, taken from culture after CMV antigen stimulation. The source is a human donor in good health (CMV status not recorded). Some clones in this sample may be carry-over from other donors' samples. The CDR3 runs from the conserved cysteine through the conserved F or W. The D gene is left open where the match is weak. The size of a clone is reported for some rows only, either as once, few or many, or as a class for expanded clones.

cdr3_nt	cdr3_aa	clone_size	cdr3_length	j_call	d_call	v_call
TGTGCCAGCAGTGACAGCGGGGGGGCGGATGAGCAGTTCTTC	CASSDSGGADEQFF	NA	14	TRBJ2-1	TRBD2	TRBV2
TGTGCCAGCAGCTTAGTAAAGGGCCAGGGAGATACGCAGTATTTT	CASSLVKGQGDTQYF	many	15	TRBJ2-3	NA	TRBV7-2
TGTGCCACCACAGGGGCCTATAATTCACCCCTCCACTTT	CATTGAYNSPLHF	once	13	TRBJ1-6	TRBD1	TRBV27
TGCGCCAGCAGCCAAGCCAGGGGGAACACTGAAGCTTTCTTT	CASSQARGNTEAFF	NA	14	TRBJ1-1	NA	TRBV4-1
TGTGCCAGCAGCTTATCTCGGCAGGGATACTCTGGGGCCAACGTCCTGACTTTC	CASSLSRQGYSGANVLTF	many	18	TRBJ2-6	NA	TRBV7-6
TGTGCCAGCAGCTTATATGGCCAACTCGAGGGAAACACCATATATTTT	CASSLYGQLEGNTIYF	NA	16	TRBJ1-3	NA	TRBV7-8
TGTGCCAGCAGCTTGGCCACCGGGACAGGGGGCCAAGAGACCCGGTACTTC	CASSLATGTGGQETRYF	once	17	TRBJ2-5	TRBD1	TRBV5-4
TGCGCCAGCAGCCAAGGGAGGGGGAACCTTGGTGCCCAGTACTTC	CASSQGRGNLGAQYF	NA	15	TRBJ2-5	NA	TRBV4-1
TGTGCCAGCAGTGAAAGCGGACTGATCTCTGGGGCCAACGTCCTGACTTTC	CASSESGLISGANVLTF	few	17	TRBJ2-6	NA	TRBV6-1
TGTGCCAGCAGCTTAGCAAATAGAGAGGGAGAAGCTTTCTTT	CASSLANREGEAFF	NA	14	TRBJ1-1	NA	TRBV7-6
TGTGCCAGCAGTCTGGACGGTATGGATACGCAGTATTTT	CASSLDGMDTQYF	few	13	TRBJ2-3	NA	TRBV7-9
TGTGCCAGCGGGCTGGGTACCTACAATGAGCAGTTCTTC	CASGLGTYNEQFF	many	13	TRBJ2-1	NA	TRBV7-2
TGCAGCGTTGGGGGGGGGTCCCACTATGGCTACACCTTC	CSVGGGSHYGYTF	NA	13	TRBJ1-2	NA	TRBV29-1
TGTGCCAGCAGCCAAACAGTGCGCTCTGGGGCCAACGTCCTGACTTTC	CASSQTVRSGANVLTF	few	16	TRBJ2-6	NA	TRBV11-2
TGTGCCAGCAGTGAAAAGTTTTCGGGGCAGCCCCAGCATTTT	CASSEKFSGQPQHF	few	14	TRBJ1-5	NA	TRBV2
TGTGCCAGCAGTTCTCAACAGGGGATTCCCTACGAGCAGTACTTC	CASSSQQGIPYEQYF	NA	15	TRBJ2-7	TRBD1	TRBV27
TGTGCCAGCCTCCCGTCGGGGGCTGCTGAAGCTTTCTTT	CASLPSGAAEAFF	few	13	TRBJ1-1	NA	TRBV7-2
TGTGCCACCAGCGGCGTCTCTGGGGCCAACGTCCTGACTTTC	CATSGVSGANVLTF	NA	14	TRBJ2-6	NA	TRBV15
TGTGCCAGCAGCGACCGGGACAGGGATTACGCGAACACCGGGGAGCTGTTTTTT	CASSDRDRDYANTGELFF	many	18	TRBJ2-2	TRBD1	TRBV7-6
TGTGCCAGCAGCTTAGAACGGACTCTTAGGTATGGCTACACCTTC	CASSLERTLRYGYTF	NA	15	TRBJ1-2	NA	TRBV7-9
TGTGCCAGCAGCTGGACTAGCGGGGGCCTCTACGAGCAGTACTTC	CASSWTSGGLYEQYF	few	15	TRBJ2-7	TRBD2	TRBV5-4
TGTGCCATTGAAACGGGGGCCGGAGAGACCCAGTACTTC	CAIETGAGETQYF	few	13	TRBJ2-5	NA	TRBV7-9
TGTGCCAGCAGCTTAGGGAAGGCTTACACCGGGGAGCTGTTTTTT	CASSLGKAYTGELFF	NA	15	TRBJ2-2	NA	TRBV7-4
TGTGCCAGCAGACGGGTGACCGAGACTACCAACACAGATACGCAGTATTTT	CASRRVTETTNTDTQYF	NA	17	TRBJ2-3	NA	TRBV27
TGTGCCAGCAGCTTAATGCCTCTAGCGGGGGTGAATGAGCAGTTCTTC	CASSLMPLAGVNEQFF	many	16	TRBJ2-1	TRBD2	TRBV7-3
TGTGCCAGCAGTCCGGACGGTACTGGAAACACCATATATTTT	CASSPDGTGNTIYF	NA	14	TRBJ1-3	NA	TRBV27
TGTGCCAGCAGCTTAGATCTCCCAGGGGCCTTTGGGAACACTGAAGCTTTCTTT	CASSLDLPGAFGNTEAFF	few	18	TRBJ1-1	NA	TRBV7-9
TGTGCCAGCAGTACAAGCGCAATGATCGGGAGGCGCACTGAAGCTTTCTTT	CASSTSAMIGRRTEAFF	NA	17	TRBJ1-1	NA	TRBV6-6
TGCAGTGCTAGAGAAGTTGGGGTTGAGCAGTTCTTC	CSAREVGVEQFF	many	12	TRBJ2-1	NA	TRBV20-1
TGTGCCAGCAGCCCCGGACAGCCCGAGCCCCCTGAAGCTTTCTTT	CASSPGQPEPPEAFF	few	15	TRBJ1-1	NA	TRBV7-8
TGCGCCAGCAGTGACCGGGGGGGCCTGGGGGAGACCCAGTACTTC	CASSDRGGLGETQYF	NA	15	TRBJ2-5	TRBD2	TRBV10-2
TGTGCCAGCGGGACCCCCGGTAGCTCCTACGAGCAGTACTTC	CASGTPGSSYEQYF	NA	14	TRBJ2-7	NA	TRBV6-6
TGTGCCAGCAGCCCGGGTGACAGGGTAGCAGGAAACACCATATATTTT	CASSPGDRVAGNTIYF	many	16	TRBJ1-3	TRBD1	TRBV7-6
TGTGCCAGCAGTCGGGACAGGAGCGCCTACGAGCAGTACTTC	CASSRDRSAYEQYF	NA	14	TRBJ2-7	TRBD1	TRBV5-4
TGCAGCGTTGGCAGGGATTACAATGAGCAGTTCTTC	CSVGRDYNEQFF	NA	12	TRBJ2-1	NA	TRBV29-1
TGTGCCAGCAGCCAAAGGCAGGGGCTCGGCGGAGATACGCAGTATTTT	CASSQRQGLGGDTQYF	NA	16	TRBJ2-3	NA	TRBV14
TGCAGCCCCGGGGGGGGCCCGCAGTTCTTC	CSPGGGPQFF	once	10	TRBJ2-1	TRBD2	TRBV29-1
TGTGCCAGCAGTTGGACAGGGGCGACCTACGAGCAGTACTTC	CASSWTGATYEQYF	few	14	TRBJ2-7	TRBD1	TRBV12-3/TRBV12-4
TGCAGTGCTCCTTGGACAGCCCTGAACACTGAAGCTTTCTTT	CSAPWTALNTEAFF	NA	14	TRBJ1-1	NA	TRBV20-1
TGTGCCAGCAGCTTAGGACCCGGGAGGGAGACCCAGTACTTC	CASSLGPGRETQYF	many	14	TRBJ2-5	TRBD2	TRBV7-9
TGTGCCAGCTTCGAAAGGTCGTTGGGCGGGGAGCTGTTTTTT	CASFERSLGGELFF	many	14	TRBJ2-2	NA	TRBV7-2
TGTGCCACCAGTGACCCCCGGGACGGCCCCTTCCGCAATCAGCCCCAGCATTTT	CATSDPRDGPFRNQPQHF	few	18	TRBJ1-5	NA	TRBV24-1
TGTGCCAGCAGCTTGCCCGGGAATGAAAAACTGTTTTTT	CASSLPGNEKLFF	many	13	TRBJ1-4	NA	TRBV5-4
TGTGCCAGCAGGAGGACAGGGGTACTAGGCTACGAGCAGTACTTC	CASRRTGVLGYEQYF	few	15	TRBJ2-7	TRBD1	TRBV7-9
TGTGCCAGCAGCCTCAATAGGAACACTGAAGCTTTC	CASSLNRNTEAF	few	12	TRBJ1-1	NA	TRBV7-2